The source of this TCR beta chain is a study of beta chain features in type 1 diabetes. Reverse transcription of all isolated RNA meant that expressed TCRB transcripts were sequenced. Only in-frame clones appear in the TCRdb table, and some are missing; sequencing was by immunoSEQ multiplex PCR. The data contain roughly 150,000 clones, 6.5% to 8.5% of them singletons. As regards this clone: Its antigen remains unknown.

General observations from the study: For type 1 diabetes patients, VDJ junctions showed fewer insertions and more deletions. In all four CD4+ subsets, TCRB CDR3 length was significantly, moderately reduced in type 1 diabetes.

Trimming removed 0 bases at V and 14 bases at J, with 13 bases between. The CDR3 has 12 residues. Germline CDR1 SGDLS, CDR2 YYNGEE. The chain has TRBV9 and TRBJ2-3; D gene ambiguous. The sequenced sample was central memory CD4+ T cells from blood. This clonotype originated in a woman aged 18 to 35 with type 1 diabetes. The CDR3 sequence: CASSVDPGKPYF. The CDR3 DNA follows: TGTGCCAGCAGCGTAGATCCGGGTAAGCCGTATTTT. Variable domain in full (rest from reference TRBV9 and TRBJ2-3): DSGVTQTPKHLITATGQRVTLRCSPRSGDLSVYWYQQSLDQGLQFLIQYYNGEERAKGNILERFSAQQFPDLHSELNLSSLELGDSALYFCASSVDPGKPYFGPGTRLTVL.